A selection of T cell receptor beta chains follows, all from one sample in a study of OX40 agonist ivuxolimab in advanced cancers. The assay was immunoSEQ multiplex PCR, and TCRdb's table has in-frame clones only and misses some. The sample has 94,000 or so clones; 84% are singletons. The sequenced sample was CD4+ or CD8+ T cells sorted from blood, obtained in a trial of the OX40 agonist ivuxolimab. Receptor source: an adult with an advanced solid tumor such as melanoma, head and neck, liver or kidney cancer. CDR3s include the opening cysteine and the closing phenylalanine or tryptophan. A D gene is named only where the DNA matches it firmly. Expanded clones are given a class, and other clones once, few, many or no size at all.

>-|TRBV6-1|15|-|TRBJ1-5
TGTGCCAGCAAAGATCGGTATAATAGCAATCAGCCCCAGCATTTT
CASKDRYNSNQPQHF
>-|TRBV6-6|12|-|TRBJ2-7
TGTGCCAGCAGGCGGGGCCCGGGGGAGCAGTACTTC
CASRRGPGEQYF
>-|TRBV9|13|-|TRBJ1-4
TGTGCCAGCAGCGCCACCCCCCAAGAAAAACTGTTTTTT
CASSATPQEKLFF
>-|TRBV6-1|17|-|TRBJ2-7
TGTGCCAGCAGTGAAGTCCGCCCAGCCCATCCCTCCTACGAGCAGTACTTC
CASSEVRPAHPSYEQYF
>-|TRBV7-2|15|once|TRBJ2-3
TGTGCCAGCAGCCAAGTCGGGGGCCGGACAGATACGCAGTATTTT
CASSQVGGRTDTQYF
>-|TRBV7-9|13|-|TRBJ1-3
TGTGCCAGCTCCCCGGGGCCTGGAAACACCATATATTTT
CASSPGPGNTIYF
>-|TRBV5-1|12|-|TRBJ1-1
TGCGCCAGCAGCTTGGATTTCTCTGAAGCTTTCTTT
CASSLDFSEAFF
>-|TRBV5-4|11|-|TRBJ2-7
TGTGCCAGCAGCAACACCTACGAGCAGTACTTC
CASSNTYEQYF
>TRBD1|TRBV19|16|-|TRBJ1-2
TGTGCCAGTTCCCCCCTCGACAGGGATTTTTCCTATGGCTACACCTTC
CASSPLDRDFSYGYTF
>TRBD2|TRBV5-6|16|-|TRBJ2-3
TGTGCCAGCAGCTTGCGGCTAGCGGGAAGCACAGATACGCAGTATTTT
CASSLRLAGSTDTQYF
>-|TRBV27|14|-|TRBJ1-6
TGTGCCAGCAGTTTATCGAAGGCGAATTCACCCCTCCACTTT
CASSLSKANSPLHF
>TRBD1|TRBV16|14|-|TRBJ2-4
TGTGCCAGCAGCCAGCCGGGACAGATAAACATTCAGTACTTC
CASSQPGQINIQYF
>-|TRBV2|14|-|TRBJ2-3
TGTGCCAGCAGTGAAGTGCTAGGCACAGATACGCAGTATTTT
CASSEVLGTDTQYF
>TRBD1|TRBV18|16|-|TRBJ2-5
TGTGCCAGCTCACCTCCGCCTGACAGGGCCCAAGAGACCCAGTACTTC
CASSPPPDRAQETQYF
>-|TRBV27|13|-|TRBJ2-7
TGTGCCAGCAGCCTTCTGGGGGCAAACGAGCAGTACTTC
CASSLLGANEQYF
>-|TRBV7-9|14|once|TRBJ2-7
TGTGCCAGCAGCCACTATGACAGGTCCTACGAGCAGTACTTC
CASSHYDRSYEQYF
>-|TRBV10-2|18|few|TRBJ2-3
TGCGCCAGCAGTGAAGCGGGCGGCAGGGCCTATTCCACAGATACGCAGTATTTT
CASSEAGGRAYSTDTQYF
>TRBD1|TRBV19|13|once|TRBJ1-4
TGTGCCAGTAACGACAGGGGGAGAGAAAAACTGTTTTTT
CASNDRGREKLFF
>-|TRBV7-9|16|-|TRBJ2-3
TGTGCCAGCAGCTTAACCCTCGGGTCCGACACAGATACGCAGTATTTT
CASSLTLGSDTDTQYF
>TRBD1|TRBV30|17|-|TRBJ2-7
TGTGCCTGGTCCCGGGACAGGGTACCCGCGAGCTCCTACGAGCAGTACTTC
CAWSRDRVPASSYEQYF
>TRBD1|TRBV7-2|14|-|TRBJ2-7
TGTGCCAGCAGCCTTTGGACAGGGGGCCACGAGCAGTACTTC
CASSLWTGGHEQYF